These T cell receptor beta chains were read from a single sample in a study of shared clonotypes between healthy human individuals. Only in-frame clones appear in the TCRdb table, and some are missing; sequencing was by immunoSEQ multiplex PCR. Among approximately 510,000 clones listed, 79% were seen once. Sequencing input: PBMCs. The receptors were gathered from a woman aged 40 to 50 in good health. Some clones in this sample may be carry-over from other donors' samples. CDR3s include the opening cysteine and the closing phenylalanine or tryptophan. The D gene is left open where the match is weak. Clone size is given for some rows only: seen once, a few or many times, or a class if the clone is expanded.

clone_size,j_call,v_call,d_call,cdr3_nt,cdr3_aa
-,TRBJ2-7,TRBV6-5,-,TGTGCCAGCCGGAAGGGCCAGGGGTACGAGCAGTACTTC,CASRKGQGYEQYF
many,TRBJ2-4,TRBV5-1,-,TGCGCCAGCAGCTTGGGAGCGGCAGGAGGGACCAAAAACATTCAGTACTTC,CASSLGAAGGTKNIQYF
once,TRBJ2-7,TRBV30,-,TGTGCCTGGAGTCCAGGGGGGAGTTACGAGCAGTACTTC,CAWSPGGSYEQYF
once,TRBJ1-2,TRBV5-6,TRBD1,TGTGCCAGCAGCCCAAATAGGGGGCGGGACTATGGCTACACCTTC,CASSPNRGRDYGYTF
-,TRBJ2-7,TRBV14,TRBD2,TGTGCCAGCAGCCGGCCCATGACTAGCGGGGACTACGAGCAGTACTTC,CASSRPMTSGDYEQYF
-,TRBJ2-5,TRBV19,TRBD2,TGTGCCAGTAGTCCCGGACTAGCGGGACAAGAGACCCAGTACTTC,CASSPGLAGQETQYF
-,TRBJ2-3,TRBV28,-,TGTGCCAGCAGCCTAGGGCAGCCCGGGGATACGCAGTATTTT,CASSLGQPGDTQYF
-,TRBJ1-2,TRBV4-1,TRBD1,TGCGCCAGCAGCCGGGACAGAGATAACTATGGCTACACCTTC,CASSRDRDNYGYTF
-,TRBJ2-1,TRBV5-1,TRBD2,TGCGCCAGCAGCTTGAGCGGGAGCTCCTACAATGAGCAGTTCTTC,CASSLSGSSYNEQFF
-,TRBJ1-1,TRBV10-3,-,TGTGCCATCCGGCCAGGCATGAACACTGAAGCTTTCTTT,CAIRPGMNTEAFF
few,TRBJ1-1,TRBV5-1,-,TGCGCCAGCAGCTTCACAGCTTCAATGAACACTGAAGCTTTCTTT,CASSFTASMNTEAFF
-,TRBJ2-1,TRBV29-1,TRBD2,TGCAGCGTCCCACTAGCGGGGCGGGATGAGCAGTTCTTC,CSVPLAGRDEQFF
-,TRBJ2-7,TRBV2,-,TGTGCCAGCACCCAGACCCCCCCTGGCGAGCAGTACTTC,CASTQTPPGEQYF
-,TRBJ2-6,TRBV4-3,-,TGCGCCAGCAGCCCATCAACAGGGACTGGGGCCAACGTCCTGACTTTC,CASSPSTGTGANVLTF
few,TRBJ2-2,TRBV7-9,TRBD2,TGTGCCAGCAGCCTAAGCGGGGTCGGGGAGCTGTTTTTT,CASSLSGVGELFF
-,TRBJ2-1,TRBV25-1,TRBD2,TGTGCCAGCAGTGAACTTATAGCGGGAGGGGACAATGAGCAGTTCTTC,CASSELIAGGDNEQFF
-,TRBJ1-4,TRBV21-1,-,TGTGCCAGCAGCACACAGGGGGCGCAGGGTGAAAAACTGTTTTTT,CASSTQGAQGEKLFF
-,TRBJ1-2,TRBV19,-,TGTGCCAGTAGTATAGGAGCCGAGCTAGTAGGAGGCTACACCTTC,CASSIGAELVGGYTF
-,TRBJ2-6,TRBV29-1,-,TGCAGCGTTGACATATCTGGGGCCAACGTCCTGACTTTC,CSVDISGANVLTF
-,TRBJ2-1,TRBV19,TRBD2,TGTGCCAGTACCCCCTCCCCTAGCGGGAGGGCTGGAAATGAGCAGTTCTTC,CASTPSPSGRAGNEQFF
-,TRBJ2-3,TRBV7-6,-,TGTGCCAGCAGCATGCCGGCTAGCACAGATACGCAGTATTTT,CASSMPASTDTQYF
-,TRBJ1-5,TRBV6-1,-,TGTGCCAGCAGTGAAGGGGGTAGCAATCAGCCCCAGCATTTT,CASSEGGSNQPQHF
-,TRBJ1-1,TRBV16,-,TGTGCCAGCAGCCCCCGAGTCAACACTGAAGCTTTCTTT,CASSPRVNTEAFF
-,TRBJ2-2,TRBV7-3,-,TGTGCCAGCAGCTTAGCGGCCGCGAACACCGGGGAGCTGTTTTTT,CASSLAAANTGELFF
-,TRBJ2-3,TRBV7-7,-,TGTGCTAGCAGCTTGTCGTACACAGGTGGCACAGATACGCAGTATTTT,CASSLSYTGGTDTQYF
-,TRBJ2-1,TRBV9,-,TGTGCCAGCAGCGTAGCGGACCCAGGAGTGCAGTTCTTC,CASSVADPGVQFF
-,TRBJ2-1,TRBV7-2,TRBD2,TGTGCCAGCAGCCCACGACTAGCGGGAGGGGGTGAGCAGTTCTTC,CASSPRLAGGGEQFF
-,TRBJ1-2,TRBV7-2,-,TGTGCCAGCAGCTTAGCGGTAACACCCGGTAGGGATGGCTACACCTTC,CASSLAVTPGRDGYTF
-,TRBJ2-5,TRBV7-7,TRBD2,TGTGCCAGCGGCGGGAGGGGTTCGGAGACCCAGTACTTC,CASGGRGSETQYF
-,TRBJ2-3,TRBV2,TRBD2,TGTGCCAGCAGTCCGGGACTAGCGGGAGGCACAGATACGCAGTATTTT,CASSPGLAGGTDTQYF
many,TRBJ1-2,TRBV6-1,TRBD1,TGTGCCAGCAGCGAAGGGGACAGGAATTATGGCTACACCTTC,CASSEGDRNYGYTF
-,TRBJ1-1,TRBV2,TRBD1,TGTGCCAGCAGGGGGCGGACAGGGGGGAACACTGAAGCTTTCTTT,CASRGRTGGNTEAFF
-,TRBJ2-1,TRBV11-2,TRBD1,TGTGCCAGCAGCTTGCTAACCGGGACAGATTACCATGAGCAGTTCTTC,CASSLLTGTDYHEQFF
-,TRBJ1-1,TRBV5-1,TRBD1,TGCGCCAGCAGCTTGGCACGGACAGGGCACACTGAAGCTTTCTTT,CASSLARTGHTEAFF
-,TRBJ1-2,TRBV11-2,-,TGTGCCAGCAGCTTCGGCCAGGGAAGCGGCTACACCTTC,CASSFGQGSGYTF
-,TRBJ1-3,TRBV6-1,-,TGTGCCAGCAGTGAAAGTGTTTTATGGGGGGCAGCCGGAAACACCATATATTTT,CASSESVLWGAAGNTIYF
-,TRBJ2-5,TRBV29-1,-,TGCAGCGTAGAAGCTGGACGACAAGAGACCCAGTACTTC,CSVEAGRQETQYF
-,TRBJ2-7,TRBV4-2,-,TGTGCCAGCAGCCAAGGCGGGTTAGGGGCAGCCTACGAGCAGTACTTC,CASSQGGLGAAYEQYF
-,TRBJ2-3,TRBV5-4,TRBD2,TGTGCCAGCAGCTTGAAGCGCGCGGGAGTAGCGGATACGCAGTATTTT,CASSLKRAGVADTQYF
-,TRBJ2-1,TRBV14,-,TGTGCCAGCAGCCACTACAATGAGCAGTTCTTC,CASSHYNEQFF
once,TRBJ2-4,TRBV4-1,-,TGCGCCAGCAGCCAAGTTGGGACCCCCAAAAACATTCAGTACTTC,CASSQVGTPKNIQYF
-,TRBJ2-3,TRBV27,TRBD2,TGTGCCAGCAGTTTAAGGGCTAGCGGGAGGGGTAGTGATACGCAGTATTTT,CASSLRASGRGSDTQYF
-,TRBJ1-1,TRBV2,TRBD1,TGTGCCAGCAGTGGACAGGGAATCACTGAAGCTTTCTTT,CASSGQGITEAFF
-,TRBJ2-3,TRBV15,TRBD1,TGTGCCACCAGCAGAGATAGGCCCGGGACAGGGAGGACAGATACGCAGTATTTT,CATSRDRPGTGRTDTQYF
-,TRBJ2-1,TRBV10-3,-,TGTGCCATCAGTGAGTATGCGTACAATGAGCAGTTCTTC,CAISEYAYNEQFF
-,TRBJ2-7,TRBV7-9,TRBD2,TGTGCCAGCGATACTAGCGGAATAAACTACGAGCAGTACTTC,CASDTSGINYEQYF
-,TRBJ2-7,TRBV5-1,-,TGCGCCAGCAGTTTTCGGGGGCCCCCCTACGAGCAGTACTTC,CASSFRGPPYEQYF
-,TRBJ1-1,TRBV7-9,TRBD1,TGTGCCAGCAGCCCAGGGACAGGTTGGGACACTGAAGCTTTCTTT,CASSPGTGWDTEAFF
-,TRBJ1-5,TRBV6-1,-,TGTGCCAGCAGAGGGTGGGCCAATCAGCCCCAGCATTTT,CASRGWANQPQHF
-,TRBJ2-5,TRBV7-9,TRBD2,TGTGCCAGCACCCTAGCGGGCCTCCAAGAGACCCAGTACTTC,CASTLAGLQETQYF
-,TRBJ1-2,TRBV19,TRBD1,TGTGCCAGTATGCGGGCAGGGGGCAACTATGGCTACACCTTC,CASMRAGGNYGYTF
-,TRBJ2-1,TRBV7-9,TRBD2,TGTGCCAGCAGCTTGCGGGAGGGAAATGAGCAGTTCTTC,CASSLREGNEQFF